This section outlines one TCR beta chain sequence together with its context. This entry comes from a study of blood T cell repertoires in COVID-19. Turning to the study itself: Sites across the United States, Italy and Spain contributed samples from acute and convalescent COVID-19.

In the original analysis: Reference gene primer amplification gave estimated nucleated cell counts. Here immunoSEQ multiplex PCR was the method, and the copy in TCRdb shows in-frame clones only, minus some. That table furnishes V, J and clone size, whereas the DNA furnished D and trimming. The sample includes approximately 230,000 clones, 87% of them seen just once. V was pared by 4 bases and J by 7 bases, with 4 bases between. The length of the CDR3 is 11 residues. Sequencing was carried out using peripheral blood. The sequence came from a man younger than 35 with active or convalescent COVID-19. This chain connects TRBV12-3 or TRBV12-4 to TRBJ2-2; D gene ambiguous. CDR3 coding DNA: TGTGCCAGCAGTTCCTACGGGGAGCTGTTTTTT. It translates to CASSSYGELFF.